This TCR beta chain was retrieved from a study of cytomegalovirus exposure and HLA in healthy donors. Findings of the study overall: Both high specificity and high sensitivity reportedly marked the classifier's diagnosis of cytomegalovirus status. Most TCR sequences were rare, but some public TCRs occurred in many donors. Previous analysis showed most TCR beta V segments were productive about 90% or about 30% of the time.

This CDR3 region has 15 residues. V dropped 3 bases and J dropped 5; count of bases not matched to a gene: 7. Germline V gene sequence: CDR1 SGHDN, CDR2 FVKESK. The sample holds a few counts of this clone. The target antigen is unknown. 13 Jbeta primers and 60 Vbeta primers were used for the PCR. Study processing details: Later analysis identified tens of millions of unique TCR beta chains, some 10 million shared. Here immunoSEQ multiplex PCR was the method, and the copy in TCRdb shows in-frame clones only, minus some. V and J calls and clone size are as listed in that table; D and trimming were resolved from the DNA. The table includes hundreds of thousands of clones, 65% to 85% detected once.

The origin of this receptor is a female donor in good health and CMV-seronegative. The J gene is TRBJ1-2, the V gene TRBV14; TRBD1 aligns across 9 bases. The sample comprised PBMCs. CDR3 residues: CASSQSSGTGYGYTF. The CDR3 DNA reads TGTGCCAGCAGCCAGTCGTCCGGGACAGGGTATGGCTACACCTTC.